Listed below are T cell receptor beta chains from one sample, sequenced in a study of blood T cell repertoires in COVID-19. Assay: immunoSEQ multiplex PCR; the TCRdb copy retains only in-frame clones and omits some. The sample consists of about 170,000 clones, roughly 79% of them appearing once. The sequenced sample was peripheral blood. Source of these receptors: a woman older than 75 with acute or convalescent COVID-19. The CDR3 runs from the conserved cysteine through the conserved F or W.

v_gene: TRBV20-1; j_gene: TRBJ2-5; CDR3aa: CSASQRETTQYF
v_gene: TRBV6-5; j_gene: TRBJ1-2; CDR3aa: CASSYRAGGYYGYTF
v_gene: TRBV3-1/TRBV3-2; j_gene: TRBJ2-7; CDR3aa: CASSQESLTGGSYEQYF
v_gene: TRBV5-4; j_gene: TRBJ1-2; CDR3aa: CASSLERGGNGYTF
v_gene: TRBV30; j_gene: TRBJ1-3; CDR3aa: CAWSPYSGNTIYF
v_gene: TRBV12-5; j_gene: TRBJ1-1; CDR3aa: CASGPGASEAFF
v_gene: TRBV12-5; j_gene: TRBJ2-7; CDR3aa: CASGLGTRPGVYEQYF
v_gene: TRBV6-2/TRBV6-3; j_gene: TRBJ2-1; CDR3aa: CASSYVSGSSYNEQFF
v_gene: TRBV30; j_gene: TRBJ2-7; CDR3aa: CASDGGLEQYF
v_gene: TRBV5-1; j_gene: TRBJ1-1; CDR3aa: CASSPWTAEYTEAFF
v_gene: TRBV18; j_gene: TRBJ1-3; CDR3aa: CASQLLSGNTIYF
v_gene: TRBV6-5; j_gene: TRBJ1-2; CDR3aa: CASTPAGDNYGYTF
v_gene: TRBV19; j_gene: TRBJ1-2; CDR3aa: CASRFKGGDWYGYTF
v_gene: TRBV5-1; j_gene: TRBJ2-7; CDR3aa: CASSLAPSESSYEQYF
v_gene: TRBV7-2; j_gene: TRBJ2-3; CDR3aa: CASRLSSYTDTQYF
v_gene: TRBV13; j_gene: TRBJ1-1; CDR3aa: CASSSAQDRGTEAFF
v_gene: TRBV5-6; j_gene: TRBJ2-1; CDR3aa: CASSFIAGSSYNEQFF
v_gene: TRBV21-1; j_gene: TRBJ1-2; CDR3aa: CASRSESGRGYTF
v_gene: TRBV7-2; j_gene: TRBJ1-4; CDR3aa: CASSFTGLDNEKLFF
v_gene: TRBV6-6; j_gene: TRBJ1-1; CDR3aa: CASSYAGGTEAFF
v_gene: TRBV5-4; j_gene: TRBJ2-5; CDR3aa: CASSLTSGGRGETQYF
v_gene: TRBV30; j_gene: TRBJ1-3; CDR3aa: CACSGGSPGLSGNTIYF
v_gene: TRBV19; j_gene: TRBJ1-6; CDR3aa: CASSIGVSPLHF
v_gene: TRBV5-1; j_gene: TRBJ1-1; CDR3aa: CASSGQGQNTEAFF
v_gene: TRBV6-6; j_gene: TRBJ2-7; CDR3aa: CASSYGLADYEQYF
v_gene: TRBV2; j_gene: TRBJ2-1; CDR3aa: CASSTASGRAGEQFF
v_gene: TRBV10-1; j_gene: TRBJ2-1; CDR3aa: CASSEWGVGLNEQFF
v_gene: TRBV4-2; j_gene: TRBJ2-2; CDR3aa: CASRRTSLNTGELFF
v_gene: TRBV30; j_gene: TRBJ2-1; CDR3aa: CAWSVVSGLYNEQFF
v_gene: TRBV19; j_gene: TRBJ1-4; CDR3aa: CASATGNIKKLFF
v_gene: TRBV24-1; j_gene: TRBJ2-2; CDR3aa: CATSPENTGELFF
v_gene: TRBV21-1; j_gene: TRBJ1-4; CDR3aa: CASSASLQGGDEKLFF
v_gene: TRBV18; j_gene: TRBJ1-3; CDR3aa: CASSPPGQVSGNTIYF
v_gene: TRBV11-2; j_gene: TRBJ1-1; CDR3aa: CASSSVWETEAFF
v_gene: TRBV5-1; j_gene: TRBJ2-1; CDR3aa: CASSRLAGDNEQFF
v_gene: TRBV20-1; j_gene: TRBJ2-7; CDR3aa: CSASFPGAYEQYF
v_gene: TRBV21-1; j_gene: TRBJ1-5; CDR3aa: CASSHRGSNQPQHF
v_gene: TRBV12-3/TRBV12-4; j_gene: TRBJ2-2; CDR3aa: CASTLNTGELFF
v_gene: TRBV7-2; j_gene: TRBJ2-7; CDR3aa: CASNQGGNLAYEQYF
v_gene: TRBV6-1; j_gene: TRBJ2-1; CDR3aa: CASTKKAGVGNEQFF
v_gene: TRBV5-8; j_gene: TRBJ1-6; CDR3aa: CASSLGTGLGSPLHF
v_gene: TRBV12-3/TRBV12-4; j_gene: TRBJ1-1; CDR3aa: CASSLWRTEAFF